These 4 T cell receptor beta chains came from one sample sequenced in a study of shared clonotypes between healthy human individuals. TCRdb keeps only in-frame clones here, not all; method: immunoSEQ multiplex PCR. The table includes a few hundred thousand clones, approximately 79% detected once. The sample taken for sequencing was memory CD4+ T cells sorted from blood. As for subset: CD45RA-negative fraction. These receptors were obtained from a man aged 25-40 years in good health.

The J gene is TRBJ1-2, the V gene TRBV27; 9 bases align to TRBD1. CDR1 MNHEY and CDR2 SMNVEV come from the germline V gene (reference sequence). The CDR3 is 15 residues long. V trimming: 4 bases; J trimming: 3 bases; junction bases outside the gene matches: 6. CDR3 nucleotide sequence: TGTGCCAGCAGTTCAACGACAGGGGGTCACTATGGCTACACCTTC. This translates into CASSSTTGGHYGYTF.

This clone was counted only a few times. J is TRBJ2-5 and V is TRBV6-5; no clear D. Germline V CDR1 and CDR2: MNHEY, SVGAGI. Trimming removed 4 bases from V and 2 bases from J, with 8 bases in between. The CDR3 is 13 amino acids. CDR3: CASSLADQETQYF. In DNA, the CDR3 is TGTGCCAGCAGTTTGGCGGATCAAGAGACCCAGTACTTC.

The V gene is TRBV5-6, the J gene TRBJ2-3; D remains unclear. CDR3 size: 15 residues. Germline V gives CDR1 SGHDT, CDR2 YYEEEE. The V end was cut by 4 bases, the J end by 0 bases, with 12 bases between. CDR3 DNA: TGTGCCAGCAGCCGTGAAGGTTATAGCACAGATACGCAGTATTTT. This gives the protein CASSREGYSTDTQYF.

This clone turned up a few times. V and J are TRBV28 and TRBJ2-3; no clear D. Germline V CDR1 and CDR2: MDHEN, SYDVKM. Trimming shortened V by 6 bases and J by 0 bases, and 7 bases separated the two germline ends. This CDR3 region has 13 residues. CDR3 sequence: CASRDSSTDTQYF. Here the CDR3 DNA reads TGTGCCAGCAGGGATTCTAGCACAGATACGCAGTATTTT.